The subject of this entry is one T cell receptor (beta chain). This sample stems from a study of T cells in tuberculosis. Study-level background: T cells were selected with CD1B tetramers loaded with glucose monomycolate. Within 7 days of starting treatment, or before, PBMC were stored.

Germline values: CDR1 GTSNPN, CDR2 SVGIG (reference sequence). The ends were cut back, 2 bases at V and 0 bases at J, with 8 bases in the middle. The CDR3 spans 15 residues. The time point was: new active TB diagnosis, blood taken before or within 7 days of starting treatment. Method: immunoSEQ multiplex PCR; TCRdb's copy keeps in-frame clones and lacks some. The repertoire holds fewer than 35,000 clones, with 86% as singletons. The input for sequencing was PBMCs, taken at tuberculosis diagnosis. The TCR sequence derives from an adult with tuberculosis. This sequence joins TRBV30 and TRBJ1-6; D perhaps matches TRBD1 (5 bases). The CDR3 reads CAWSRQSSYNSPLHF. The CDR3 nucleotides are TGTGCCTGGAGTCGACAGAGCTCCTATAATTCACCCCTCCACTTT.